This TCR beta chain was recovered during a study of control samples from healthy donors and cancer patients. Deletions cut 4 bases from V and 4 bases from J, with 8 bases between. The length of the CDR3 is 13 residues. Per the germline V gene, CDR1 is MGHRA and CDR2 is YSYEKL. Profiled with immunoSEQ multiplex PCR; TCRdb holds only in-frame clones, not every one. Among 150,000 to 200,000 clones, around 90% were seen once, and the ten largest hold just over 1.4%. Material for sequencing was blood. J is TRBJ1-3 and V is TRBV4-1; D is ambiguous. The sequence was collected from a man aged 25 to 45 in good health. Here the CDR3 reads CASSREGGNTIYF. CDR3 coding DNA: TGCGCCAGCAGCCGTGAGGGAGGAAACACCATATATTTT.